The entry below describes one TCR beta chain. These data are taken from a study of blood T cell repertoires in COVID-19. Overall study context: Italy, Spain and the United States were the sources of the convalescent and acute COVID-19 samples.

The method was immunoSEQ multiplex PCR; TCRdb's version includes in-frame clones alone and lacks a portion of them. This table has some 230,000 clones, 75% to 90% appearing once. Sequencing input: PBMCs or T cells enriched from blood (not recorded which). This TCR was sampled from a woman younger than 30 in a cohort exposed to, infected with or recovered from COVID-19 (not recorded which).

CDR3 amino acids: CASSYGAGTNTGELFF. The DNA of the CDR3 is TGTGCCAGCAGTTACGGGGCGGGGACGAACACCGGGGAGCTGTTTTTT. This chain uses TRBV6-5 with TRBJ2-2; D is possibly TRBD2 (6 bases). The V gene's germline CDR1 is MNHEY and CDR2 SVGAGI. Trimming took 2 bases from V and 0 from J, leaving 10 bases between them. The CDR3 is 16 residues long.